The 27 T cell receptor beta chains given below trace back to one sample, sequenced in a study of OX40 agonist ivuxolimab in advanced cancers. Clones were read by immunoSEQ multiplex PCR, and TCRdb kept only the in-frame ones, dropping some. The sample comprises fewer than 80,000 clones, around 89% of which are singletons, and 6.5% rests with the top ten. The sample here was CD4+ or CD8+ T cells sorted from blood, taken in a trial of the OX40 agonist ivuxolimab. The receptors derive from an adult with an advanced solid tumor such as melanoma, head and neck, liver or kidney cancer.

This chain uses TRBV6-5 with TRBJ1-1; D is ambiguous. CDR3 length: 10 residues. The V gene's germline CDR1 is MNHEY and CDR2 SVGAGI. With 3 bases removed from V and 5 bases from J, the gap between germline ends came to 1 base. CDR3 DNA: TGTGCCAGCAGTTATACTGAAGCTTTCTTT. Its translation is CASSYTEAFF.

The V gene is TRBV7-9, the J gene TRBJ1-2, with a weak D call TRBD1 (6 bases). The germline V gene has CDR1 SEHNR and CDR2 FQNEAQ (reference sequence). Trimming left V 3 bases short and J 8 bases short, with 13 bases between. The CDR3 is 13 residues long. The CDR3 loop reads CASSFSGADGYTF. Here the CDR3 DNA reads TGTGCCAGCAGCTTTTCAGGGGCAGACGGCTACACCTTC.

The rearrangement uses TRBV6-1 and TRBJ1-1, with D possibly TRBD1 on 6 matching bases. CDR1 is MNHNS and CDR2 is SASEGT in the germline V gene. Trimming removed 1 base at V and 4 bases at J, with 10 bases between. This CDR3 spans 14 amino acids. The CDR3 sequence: CASSEGGQSTEAFF. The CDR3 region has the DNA TGTGCCAGCAGTGAAGGGGGGCAGAGCACTGAAGCTTTCTTT.

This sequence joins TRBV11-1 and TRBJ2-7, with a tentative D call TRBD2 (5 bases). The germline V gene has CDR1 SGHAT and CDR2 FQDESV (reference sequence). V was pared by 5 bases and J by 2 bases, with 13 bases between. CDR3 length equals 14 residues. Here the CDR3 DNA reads TGTGCCAGCAGCCCCATTGGGAGAGCCTACGAGCAGTACTTC. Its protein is CASSPIGRAYEQYF.

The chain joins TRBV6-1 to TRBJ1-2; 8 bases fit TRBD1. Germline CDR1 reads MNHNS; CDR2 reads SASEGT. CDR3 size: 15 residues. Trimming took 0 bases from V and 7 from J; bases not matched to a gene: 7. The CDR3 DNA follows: TGTGCCAGCAGTGAAGCGCTGCTCAGGGGGCCTGGCTACACCTTC. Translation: CASSEALLRGPGYTF.

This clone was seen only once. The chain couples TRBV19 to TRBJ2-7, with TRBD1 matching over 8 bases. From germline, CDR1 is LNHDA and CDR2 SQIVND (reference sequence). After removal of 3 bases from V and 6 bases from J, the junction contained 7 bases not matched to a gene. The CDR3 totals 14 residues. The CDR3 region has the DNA TGTGCCAGTAGTATTTACAGGGGGGATACCGAGCAGTACTTC. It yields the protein CASSIYRGDTEQYF.

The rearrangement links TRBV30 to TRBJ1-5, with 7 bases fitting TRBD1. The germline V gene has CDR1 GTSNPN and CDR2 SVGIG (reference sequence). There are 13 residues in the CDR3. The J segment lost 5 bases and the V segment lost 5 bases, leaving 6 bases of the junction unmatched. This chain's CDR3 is CAWAGTDYQPQHF. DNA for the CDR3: TGTGCCTGGGCCGGGACAGACTATCAGCCCCAGCATTTT.

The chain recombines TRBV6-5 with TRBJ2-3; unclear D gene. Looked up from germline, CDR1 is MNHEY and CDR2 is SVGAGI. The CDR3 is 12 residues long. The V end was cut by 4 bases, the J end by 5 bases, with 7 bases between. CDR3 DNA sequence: TGTGCCAGCAGTTCGACGGGAGATACGCAGTATTTT. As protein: CASSSTGDTQYF.

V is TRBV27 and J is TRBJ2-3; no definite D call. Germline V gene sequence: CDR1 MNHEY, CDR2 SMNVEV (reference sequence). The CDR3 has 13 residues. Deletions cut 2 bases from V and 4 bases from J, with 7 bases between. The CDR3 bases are TGTGCCAGCAGTTTAGTGCTAGCAGATACGCAGTATTTT. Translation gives CASSLVLADTQYF.

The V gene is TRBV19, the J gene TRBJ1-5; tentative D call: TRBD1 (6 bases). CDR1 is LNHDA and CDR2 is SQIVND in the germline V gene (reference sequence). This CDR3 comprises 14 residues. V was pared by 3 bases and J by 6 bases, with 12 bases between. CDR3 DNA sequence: TGTGCCAGTAGTATGGTACAGGGAGTTCAGCCCCAGCATTTT. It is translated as CASSMVQGVQPQHF.

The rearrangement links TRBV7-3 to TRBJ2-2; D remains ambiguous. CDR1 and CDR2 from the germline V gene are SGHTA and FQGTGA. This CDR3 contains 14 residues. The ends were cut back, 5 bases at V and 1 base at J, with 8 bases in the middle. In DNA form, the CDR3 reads TGTGCCAGCAGCCTCGACGGGAACACCGGGGAGCTGTTTTTT. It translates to CASSLDGNTGELFF.

DNA of the CDR3: TGTGCCAGCAGCCCATTCGGGGACGACGCATTCTACGAGCAGTACTTC. As protein: CASSPFGDDAFYEQYF. The rearrangement joins TRBV7-9 to TRBJ2-7; D tentatively fits TRBD1 or TRBD2 (5 bases each). CDR1 is SEHNR and CDR2 is FQNEAQ in the germline V gene (reference sequence). The ends were cut back, 5 bases at V and 3 bases at J, with 20 bases in the middle. The CDR3 is 16 amino acids.

As DNA, the CDR3 is TGTGCCAGCAGCTTGGAAACAGGGGATTGGGGGGACACAGATACGCAGTATTTT. It is translated as CASSLETGDWGDTDTQYF. V usage is TRBV7-2 and J usage is TRBJ2-3; tentative D call: TRBD1 (7 bases). Between the trimmed V and J ends, which lost 3 bases and 2 bases, there was a span of 21 bases. Germline assignment: CDR1 SGHTA and CDR2 FQGNSA. This CDR3 comprises 18 residues. Together with reference TRBV7-2 and TRBJ2-3, the CDR3 gives the full variable domain: GAGVSQSPSNKVTEKGKDVELRCDPISGHTALYWYRQSLGQGLEFLIYFQGNSAPDKSGLPSDRFSAERTGGSVSTLTIQRTQQEDSAVYLCASSLETGDWGDTDTQYFGPGTRLTVL.

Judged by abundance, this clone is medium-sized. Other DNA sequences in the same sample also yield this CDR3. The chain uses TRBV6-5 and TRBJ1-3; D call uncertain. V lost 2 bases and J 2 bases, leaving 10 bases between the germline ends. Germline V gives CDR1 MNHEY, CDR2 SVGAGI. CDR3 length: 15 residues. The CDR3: CASSYGPSPGNTIYF. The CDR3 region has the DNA TGTGCCAGCAGTTACGGACCTTCGCCTGGAAACACCATATATTTT.

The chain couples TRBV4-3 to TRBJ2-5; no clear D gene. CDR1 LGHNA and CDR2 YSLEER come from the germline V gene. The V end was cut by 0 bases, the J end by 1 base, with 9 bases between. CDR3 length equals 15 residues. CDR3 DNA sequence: TGCGCCAGCAGCCAAGATCATGGACGCCAAGAGACCCAGTACTTC. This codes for CASSQDHGRQETQYF.

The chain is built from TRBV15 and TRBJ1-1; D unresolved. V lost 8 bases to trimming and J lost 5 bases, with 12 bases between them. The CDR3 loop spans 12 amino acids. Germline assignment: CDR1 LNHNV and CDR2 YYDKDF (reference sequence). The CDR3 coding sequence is TGTGCCACCGGGGTATTGGGGACTGAAGCTTTCTTT. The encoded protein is CATGVLGTEAFF.

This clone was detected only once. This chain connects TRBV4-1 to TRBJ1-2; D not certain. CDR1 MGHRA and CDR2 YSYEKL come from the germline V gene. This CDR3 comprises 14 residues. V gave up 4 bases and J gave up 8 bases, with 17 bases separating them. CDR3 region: CASSPVATEEGYTF. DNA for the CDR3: TGCGCCAGCAGCCCGGTCGCAACAGAAGAAGGCTACACCTTC.

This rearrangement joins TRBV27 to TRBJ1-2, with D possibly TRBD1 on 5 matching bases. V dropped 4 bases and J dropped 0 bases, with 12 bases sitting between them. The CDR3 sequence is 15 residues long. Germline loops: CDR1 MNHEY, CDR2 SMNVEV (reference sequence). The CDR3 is CASSSGDLANYGYTF. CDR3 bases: TGTGCCAGCAGTTCCGGGGACTTAGCTAACTATGGCTACACCTTC.

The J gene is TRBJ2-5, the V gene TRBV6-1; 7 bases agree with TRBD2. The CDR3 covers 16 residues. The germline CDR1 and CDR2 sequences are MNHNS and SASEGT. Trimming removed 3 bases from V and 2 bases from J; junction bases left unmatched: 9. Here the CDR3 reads CASSDPVFSGQETQYF. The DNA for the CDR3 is TGTGCCAGCAGTGACCCAGTCTTTAGCGGGCAAGAGACCCAGTACTTC.

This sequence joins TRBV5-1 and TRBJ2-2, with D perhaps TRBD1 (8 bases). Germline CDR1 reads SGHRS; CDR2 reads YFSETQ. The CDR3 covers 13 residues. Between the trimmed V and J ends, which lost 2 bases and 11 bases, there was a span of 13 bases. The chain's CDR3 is CASSLTGGAELFF. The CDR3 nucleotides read TGCGCCAGCAGCTTAACAGGGGGGGCCGAGCTGTTTTTT.

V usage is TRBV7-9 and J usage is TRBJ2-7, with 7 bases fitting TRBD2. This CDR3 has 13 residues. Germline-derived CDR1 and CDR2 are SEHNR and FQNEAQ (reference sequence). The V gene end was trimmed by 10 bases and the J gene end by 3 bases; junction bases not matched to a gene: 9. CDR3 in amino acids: CATVGGSGYEQYF. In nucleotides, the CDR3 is TGTGCCACCGTGGGCGGGAGCGGCTACGAGCAGTACTTC. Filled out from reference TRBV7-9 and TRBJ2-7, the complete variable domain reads DTGVSQNPRHKITKRGQNVTFRCDPISEHNRLYWYRQTLGQGPEFLTYFQNEAQLEKSRLLSDRFSAERPKGSFSTLEIQRTEQGDSAMYLCATVGGSGYEQYFGPGTRLTVT.

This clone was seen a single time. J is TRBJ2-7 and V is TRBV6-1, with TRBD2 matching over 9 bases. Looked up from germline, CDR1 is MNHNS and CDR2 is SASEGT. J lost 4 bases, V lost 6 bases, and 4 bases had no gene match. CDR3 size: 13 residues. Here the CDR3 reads CASSLAGPYEQYF. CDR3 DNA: TGTGCCAGCAGCCTAGCGGGGCCTTACGAGCAGTACTTC.

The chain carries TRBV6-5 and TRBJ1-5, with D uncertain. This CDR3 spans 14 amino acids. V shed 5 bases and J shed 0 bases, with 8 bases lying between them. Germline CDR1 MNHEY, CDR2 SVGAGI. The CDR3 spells CASSPFISNQPQHF. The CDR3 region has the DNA TGTGCCAGCAGTCCGTTCATTAGCAATCAGCCCCAGCATTTT.

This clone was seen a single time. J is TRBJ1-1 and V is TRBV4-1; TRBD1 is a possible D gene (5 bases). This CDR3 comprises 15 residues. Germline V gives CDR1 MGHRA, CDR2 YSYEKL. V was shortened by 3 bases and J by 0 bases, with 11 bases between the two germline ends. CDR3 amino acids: CASSHAQGMNTEAFF. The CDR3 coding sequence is TGCGCCAGCAGCCACGCGCAGGGTATGAACACTGAAGCTTTCTTT.

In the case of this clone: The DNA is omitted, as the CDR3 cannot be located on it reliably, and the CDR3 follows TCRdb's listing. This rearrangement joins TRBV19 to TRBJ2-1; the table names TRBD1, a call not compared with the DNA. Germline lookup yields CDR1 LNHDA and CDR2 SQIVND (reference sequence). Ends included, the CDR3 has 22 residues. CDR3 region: CASSDRLTPTMSSSSLHNEQFF.

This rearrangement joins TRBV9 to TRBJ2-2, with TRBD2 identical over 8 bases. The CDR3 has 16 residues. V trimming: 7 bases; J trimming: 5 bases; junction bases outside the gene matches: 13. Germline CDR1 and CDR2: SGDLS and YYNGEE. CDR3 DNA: TGTGCCAGCCACCCGGCGCGGGGGGTTAGTACCGGGGAGCTGTTTTTT. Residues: CASHPARGVSTGELFF.

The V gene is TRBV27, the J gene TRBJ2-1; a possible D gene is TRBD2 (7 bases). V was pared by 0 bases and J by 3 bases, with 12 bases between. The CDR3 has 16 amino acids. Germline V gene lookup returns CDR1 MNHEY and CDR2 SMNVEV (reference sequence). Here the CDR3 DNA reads TGTGCCAGCAGTTTATCGGCGGGGGCGAACTACAATGAGCAGTTCTTC. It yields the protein CASSLSAGANYNEQFF.